One sample yielded the 14 T cell receptor beta chains listed below, sequenced in a study of blood T cell repertoires in COVID-19. Assay used: immunoSEQ multiplex PCR; TCRdb lists only in-frame clones, some missing. Of 150,000 to 200,000 clones in the sample, around four fifths were seen once. Sequencing was carried out using peripheral blood. The receptors were sampled from a woman between 65 and 79 years old with COVID-19, enrolled during active disease.

This chain connects TRBV7-6 to TRBJ2-3, with TRBD2 identical over 8 bases. CDR1 SGHVS and CDR2 FNYEAQ come from the germline V gene. The CDR3 totals 21 residues. V lost 0 bases and J lost 0; bases outside the gene matches: 17. In nucleotides, the CDR3 is TGTGCCAGCAGCTTAGCTCCAGGGGCGGGAGGCTCCTCGATTAGCACAGATACGCAGTATTTT. As protein: CASSLAPGAGGSSISTDTQYF. The full variable domain, in which reference TRBV7-6 and TRBJ2-3 provide the parts outside the CDR3, is GAGVSQSPRYKVTKRGQDVALRCDPISGHVSLYWYRQALGQGPEFLTYFNYEAQQDKSGLPNDRFSAERPEGSISTLTIQRTEQRDSAMYRCASSLAPGAGGSSISTDTQYFGPGTRLTVL.

The rearrangement links TRBV7-2 to TRBJ1-5; D is unresolved. The CDR3 contains 16 residues. Germline CDR1 reads SGHTA; CDR2 reads FQGNSA. V lost 3 bases, J lost 7 bases, and 19 bases lay in between. CDR3 region: CASSFVGGELRQPQHF. CDR3 coding DNA: TGTGCCAGCAGCTTTGTAGGCGGGGAACTACGCCAGCCCCAGCATTTT.

The chain carries TRBV3-1 (or the pseudogene TRBV3-2) and TRBJ1-1; no clear D. Trimming removed 2 bases from V and 1 base from J, with 14 bases in between. CDR3 length equals 16 residues. Germline values: CDR1 LGHDT, CDR2 YNNKEL (reference sequence). The CDR3 protein is CASSQKIGSGNTEAFF. In DNA form, the CDR3 reads TGTGCCAGCAGCCAAAAGATCGGGTCGGGGAACACTGAAGCTTTCTTT.

The CDR3 region is CASSKTGGRNTEAFF. In DNA, the CDR3 is TGTGCCAGCAGCAAGACAGGGGGCCGAAACACTGAAGCTTTCTTT. The chain employs TRBV28 and TRBJ1-1; TRBD1 matches 10 bases. Germline V gene sequence: CDR1 MDHEN, CDR2 SYDVKM. This CDR3 comprises 15 residues. Trimming took 6 bases from V and 2 from J; bases not matched to a gene: 6.

The chain recombines TRBV2 with TRBJ2-3; D might be TRBD2 (5 bases). From germline, CDR1 is SNHLY and CDR2 FYNNEI. Trimming stripped 4 bases from V and 0 bases from J, with 11 bases between. The CDR3 has 15 amino acids. The CDR3, as DNA: TGTGCCAGCAGTGGAAAGGGCGGGAGCACAGATACGCAGTATTTT. Protein: CASSGKGGSTDTQYF.

This clone is a singleton in its sample. The chain combines TRBV19 with TRBJ1-1; TRBD1 matches 10 bases. This CDR3 comprises 17 residues. Per germline, CDR1 LNHDA and CDR2 SQIVND (reference sequence). The V segment lost 6 bases and the J segment 4 bases; nucleotides outside the gene matches: 14. The CDR3 loop reads CASSYSGTGVSFTEAFF. Here the CDR3 DNA reads TGTGCCAGTAGCTACTCCGGGACAGGGGTCTCGTTCACTGAAGCTTTCTTT.

The chain couples TRBV29-1 to TRBJ2-2; 10 bases are a match to TRBD1. There are 15 residues in the CDR3. Trimming took 4 bases from V and 3 from J; bases not matched to a gene: 5. Germline V gene lookup returns CDR1 SQVTM and CDR2 ANQGSEA. CDR3 DNA sequence: TGCAGCGTTGCAGGACAGGGGGTCTACACCGGGGAGCTGTTTTTT. Translating it yields CSVAGQGVYTGELFF.

In its sample, this clone was seen once. The rearrangement uses TRBV7-9 and TRBJ2-7, with TRBD1 identical over 10 bases. V dropped 4 bases and J dropped 6; count of bases not matched to a gene: 0. Germline values: CDR1 SEHNR, CDR2 FQNEAQ (reference sequence). The CDR3 totals 12 residues. The CDR3 sequence is CASSWTGGEQYF. CDR3 DNA: TGTGCCAGCAGCTGGACAGGGGGCGAGCAGTACTTC.

In this sample, this clone turned up once. V usage is TRBV6-6 and J usage is TRBJ2-5, with D possibly matching TRBD2 (5 bases). Between the trimmed V and J ends, which lost 2 bases and 3 bases, there was a span of 10 bases. This CDR3 has 14 amino acids. Germline V gene sequence: CDR1 MNHNY, CDR2 SVGAGI (reference sequence). CDR3 nucleotide sequence: TGTGCCAGCAGTTACCCAGCGGCTGAAGAGACCCAGTACTTC. Protein sequence: CASSYPAAEETQYF.

The chain combines TRBV3-1 (or the pseudogene TRBV3-2) with TRBJ1-2, with a possible D match to TRBD1 (6 bases). CDR1 and CDR2 from the germline V gene are LGHDT and YNNKEL (reference sequence). The CDR3 runs to 14 residues. Trimming cost V 5 bases and J 2 bases, with 12 bases left between them. The CDR3 loop is CASSVARGNYGYTF. CDR3 DNA: TGTGCCAGCAGCGTAGCCAGGGGAAACTATGGCTACACCTTC.

V and J are TRBV19 and TRBJ1-2, with 9 bases that match TRBD1. The CDR3 contains 15 residues. Unmatched junction bases numbered 8, after V lost 5 bases and J lost 4 bases. The germline V gene encodes CDR1 LNHDA and CDR2 SQIVND (reference sequence). The CDR3: CASSSGQGLSYGYTF. Written as DNA, the CDR3 is TGTGCCAGTAGTTCGGGACAGGGCCTCTCCTATGGCTACACCTTC.

The genes are TRBV5-1 and TRBJ2-1; 7 bases line up with TRBD1. Unmatched junction bases numbered 3, after V lost 3 bases and J lost 0 bases. CDR3 length: 15 residues. The germline V gene encodes CDR1 SGHRS and CDR2 YFSETQ. The chain's CDR3 is CASSSGTVSYNEQFF. Here the CDR3 DNA reads TGCGCCAGCAGCTCCGGGACAGTCTCCTACAATGAGCAGTTCTTC.

The chain uses TRBV6-2 or TRBV6-3 and TRBJ2-2; 11 bases agree with TRBD2. Germline V gene data show CDR1 as MNHEY and CDR2 as SVGEGT. V lost 5 bases and J lost 8; bases outside the gene matches: 7. The CDR3 is made up of 15 amino acids. CDR3 DNA sequence: TGTGCCAGCAGTCCCCAACGACTAGCGGGAGGGGAGCTGTTTTTT. It translates to CASSPQRLAGGELFF.

This rearrangement joins TRBV2 to TRBJ1-3; a weak D match, TRBD1 (6 bases). The V gene's germline CDR1 is SNHLY and CDR2 FYNNEI. The CDR3 is 15 residues long. Trimming shortened V by 3 bases and J by 9 bases, and 18 bases separated the two germline ends. CDR3 protein: CASSEYREIWRTIYF. The DNA of the CDR3 is TGTGCCAGCAGTGAGTACAGGGAGATTTGGCGCACCATATATTTT. Filled out from reference TRBV2 and TRBJ1-3, the complete variable domain reads EPEVTQTPSHQVTQMGQEVILRCVPISNHLYFYWYRQILGQKVEFLVSFYNNEISEKSEIFDDQFSVERPDGSNFTLKIRSTKLEDSAMYFCASSEYREIWRTIYFGEGSWLTVV.